This T cell receptor beta chain appears in the sequencing data of a study of response to subunit inactivated influenza vaccine. This CDR3 has 17 residues. With V trimmed by 4 bases and J by 5 bases, 15 bases remained unmatched. Germline V CDR1 and CDR2: MDHEN, SYDVKM. To note about this clonotype: Its antigen is unidentified.

Via MiXCR, TCRdb re-called the RT-PCR reads, giving one row per CDR3 protein. This table holds 500,000 or so distinct CDR3 sequences, roughly 11% found once. Overall study results and limits: T cells newly recruited by each seasonal influenza vaccination are few, the authors suggested.

The sequence was obtained from a man between 50 and 59 years old who received an inactivated influenza vaccine. This chain links TRBV28 with TRBJ1-2, with 8 bases identical to TRBD1. The material was PBMCs from blood, obtained about 6 weeks after vaccination. The CDR3 sequence is CASSSPGQAYLPYGYTF. The CDR3 region has the DNA TGTGCCAGCAGTTCTCCGGGACAGGCTTACTTACCTTATGGCTACACCTTC.